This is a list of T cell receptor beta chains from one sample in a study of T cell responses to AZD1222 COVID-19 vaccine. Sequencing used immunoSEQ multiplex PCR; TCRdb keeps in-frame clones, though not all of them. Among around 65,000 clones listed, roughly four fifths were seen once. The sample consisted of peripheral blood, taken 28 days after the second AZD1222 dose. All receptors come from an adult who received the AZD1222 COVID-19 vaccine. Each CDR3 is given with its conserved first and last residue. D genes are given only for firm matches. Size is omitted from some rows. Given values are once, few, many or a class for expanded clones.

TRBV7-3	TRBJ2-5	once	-	TGTGCCAGCAGCTTAAGTGGGGGGGCGGCGACCCAGTACTTC	CASSLSGGAATQYF
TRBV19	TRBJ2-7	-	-	TGTGCCAGTAGTGCAACCAGGGCCGAGCAGTACTTC	CASSATRAEQYF
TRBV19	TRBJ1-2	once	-	TGTGCCAGTATGGACGGGGGGCGAGTGGATGGCTACACCTTC	CASMDGGRVDGYTF
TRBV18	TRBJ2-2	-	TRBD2	TGTGCCAGCTCACCAGGGCTAGCGGGAGTTACCGGGGAGCTGTTTTTT	CASSPGLAGVTGELFF
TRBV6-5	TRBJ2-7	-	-	TGTGCCAGCAGTCCTGGGCGAGGTAGCTACGAGCAGTACTTC	CASSPGRGSYEQYF
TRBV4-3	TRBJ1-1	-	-	TGCGCCAGCAGGGGAGCTTTTGGTGAAGCTTTCTTT	CASRGAFGEAFF
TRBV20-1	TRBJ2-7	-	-	TGCAGTGCTAGCGGCTCCTACGAGCAGTACTTC	CSASGSYEQYF
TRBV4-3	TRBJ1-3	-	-	TGCGCCAGCAGCCAAGAAATTAGGGGGGCGGCTGGAAACACCATATATTTT	CASSQEIRGAAGNTIYF
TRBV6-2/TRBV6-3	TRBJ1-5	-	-	TGTGCCAGCAGTCTACAGGGAATGACGCCCCAGCATTTT	CASSLQGMTPQHF
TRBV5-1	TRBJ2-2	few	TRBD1	TGCGCCAGCAGGACCCGGGACAGGGGGAACACCGGGGAGCTGTTTTTT	CASRTRDRGNTGELFF
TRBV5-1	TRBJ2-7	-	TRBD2	TGCGCCAGCAGTACGACTAGCGGGAGCTCCTACGAGCAGTACTTC	CASSTTSGSSYEQYF
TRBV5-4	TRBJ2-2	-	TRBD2	TGTGCCAGCAGCCCAACTAGCGGGAGAAAGGACACCGGGGAGCTGTTTTTT	CASSPTSGRKDTGELFF
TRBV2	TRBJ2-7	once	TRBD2	TGTGCCAGCAAAGGGGCTAGCGGGTATCGCGAGCAGTACTTC	CASKGASGYREQYF
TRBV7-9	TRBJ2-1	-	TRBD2	TGTGCCAGCAGCCCTAGCGGGAGGGCCGGAGGGAGTCGCTACAATGAGCAGTTCTTC	CASSPSGRAGGSRYNEQFF
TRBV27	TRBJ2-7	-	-	TGTGCCAGCCGTGGGGGGGGGACAGGTAGGTACGAGCAGTACTTC	CASRGGGTGRYEQYF
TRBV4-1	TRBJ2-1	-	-	TGCGCCAGCAGCCAAGATTCGACAGTTTCCTACAATGAGCAGTTCTTC	CASSQDSTVSYNEQFF
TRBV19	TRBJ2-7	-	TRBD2	TGTGCCACCTCCTCACCCGGGACTAGCGACTACGAGCAGTACTTC	CATSSPGTSDYEQYF
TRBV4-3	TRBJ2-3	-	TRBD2	TGCGCCAGCAGCCAAGGACTAGCGGGCTCGGGGGATACGCAGTATTTT	CASSQGLAGSGDTQYF
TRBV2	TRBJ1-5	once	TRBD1	TGTGCCAGCAGTGAAGGGACAGGGATTAGCAATCAGCCCCAGCATTTT	CASSEGTGISNQPQHF
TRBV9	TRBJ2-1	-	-	TGTGCCAGCAGCGTAGGCGATAGCGGCTACAATGAGCAGTTCTTC	CASSVGDSGYNEQFF
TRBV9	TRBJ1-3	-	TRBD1	TGTGCCAGCAGCCTAAGGACAGGGACAGGAAACACCATATATTTT	CASSLRTGTGNTIYF
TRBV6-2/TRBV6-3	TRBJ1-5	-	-	TGTGCCAGCAGTTACGATCGGCAGCCCCAGCATTTT	CASSYDRQPQHF
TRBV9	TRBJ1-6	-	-	TGTGCCAGCAGCGTAGCCCTTGTTGCGGGAAATTCACCCCTCCACTTT	CASSVALVAGNSPLHF
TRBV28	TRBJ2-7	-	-	TGTGCCAGCAGTACCGACAGAAGCTTCGAGTACTTC	CASSTDRSFEYF
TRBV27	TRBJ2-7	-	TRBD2	TGTGCCAGCAGAAGACTAGCGGGAGACGAGCAGTACTTC	CASRRLAGDEQYF
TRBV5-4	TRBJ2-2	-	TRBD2	TGTGCCAGCAGCTTGGTATCCAGCGGGGTCGGGGAGCTGTTTTTT	CASSLVSSGVGELFF
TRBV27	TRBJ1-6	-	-	TGTGCCAGCAGTTTAGGAGACCCGGGGCGCTCACCCCTCCACTTT	CASSLGDPGRSPLHF
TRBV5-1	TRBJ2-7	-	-	TGCGCCAGCAGCTTGGCGGGAAACCTCTACGAGCAGTACTTC	CASSLAGNLYEQYF
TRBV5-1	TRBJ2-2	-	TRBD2	TGCGCCAGCAGCGCGGGACTAGCGGGAGGAGCCGGGGAGCTGTTTTTT	CASSAGLAGGAGELFF
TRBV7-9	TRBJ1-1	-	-	TGTGCCAGCAGCTTAGGCACTGAAGCTTTCTTT	CASSLGTEAFF
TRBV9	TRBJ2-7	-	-	TGTGCCAGCAGCATTACAGGCTACGAGCAGTACTTC	CASSITGYEQYF
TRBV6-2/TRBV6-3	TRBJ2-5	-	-	TGTGCCAGCAGCCGCCGGGGTAGGGAGACCCAGTACTTC	CASSRRGRETQYF
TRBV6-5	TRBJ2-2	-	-	TGTGCCTCCCAGGGCGCGGCCAGGGCCGGGGAGCTGTTTTTT	CASQGAARAGELFF
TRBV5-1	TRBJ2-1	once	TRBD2	TGCGCCAGCAGCCGGGAGGGTCCCTCCTTCGATGAGCAGTTCTTC	CASSREGPSFDEQFF
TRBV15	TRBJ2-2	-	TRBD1	TGTGCCACCAGGGCCGGGACAGGGACCGGGGAGCTGTTTTTT	CATRAGTGTGELFF
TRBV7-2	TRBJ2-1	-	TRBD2	TGTGCCAGCAGCTTAGGGGGCAGGTCTAGCGGAGGCCCATACAATGAGCAGTTCTTC	CASSLGGRSSGGPYNEQFF
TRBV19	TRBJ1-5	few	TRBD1	TGTGCCAGTAGGGGACAGTACAATCAGCCCCAGCATTTT	CASRGQYNQPQHF
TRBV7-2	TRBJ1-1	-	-	TGTGCCAGCAGCCCGCGTGGGACGGTGAACACTGAAGCTTTCTTT	CASSPRGTVNTEAFF
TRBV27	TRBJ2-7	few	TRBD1	TGTGCCAGCAGTTTATCCAATCTCCGGGACAGGGGTGGCTACGAGCAGTACTTC	CASSLSNLRDRGGYEQYF
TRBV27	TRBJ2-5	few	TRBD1	TGTGCCAGCAGTTTCTGGGGGACAGTGCAAGAGACCCAGTACTTC	CASSFWGTVQETQYF
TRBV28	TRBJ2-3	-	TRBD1	TGTGCCAGTAAGGACAGTACCTCACAGGGGGATTTT	CASKDSTSQGDF
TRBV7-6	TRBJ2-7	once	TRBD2	TGTGCCAGCAGCCTCGGGACTAGCGGGAGGTATTACGAGCAGTACTTC	CASSLGTSGRYYEQYF